The table lists the clone carrying this T cell receptor beta chain with a few counts. This specimen belongs to a study of blood T cell repertoires in COVID-19. Turning to the study itself: Researchers got acute and convalescent COVID-19 samples from the United States, Italy and Spain. Sample material is recorded as cDNA or gDNA derived from T cells, B-cell-depleted T cells, or PBMCs.

The V and J ends lost 6 bases and 4 bases, in that order; junction bases with no gene match: 9. Germline V gene sequence: CDR1 SGHRS, CDR2 YFSETQ. This CDR3 is 16 amino acids long. The Seattle patients, enrolled during active infection, were followed longitudinally. Methods used by the authors: How many nucleated cells were present was estimated from reference gene primer amplification. TCRdb's copy holds only in-frame clones and misses some; the assay was immunoSEQ multiplex PCR. The V and J calls and clone size were taken over from that table, and D and trimming were inferred from the DNA. The table has some 160,000 clones, around four fifths seen once.

The sequence was obtained from a woman older than 75 with COVID-19, enrolled during active disease. The chain employs TRBV5-1 and TRBJ2-3; 12 bases agree with TRBD2. Material: peripheral blood. The CDR3 DNA reads TGCGCCAGCACCGAGACTAGCGGGGGACAAGCAGATACGCAGTATTTT. Translation: CASTETSGGQADTQYF. Supplemented by reference TRBV5-1 and TRBJ2-3, the full variable domain reads KAGVTQTPRYLIKTRGQQVTLSCSPISGHRSVSWYQQTPGQGLQFLFEYFSETQRNKGNFPGRFSGRQFSNSRSEMNVSTLELGDSALYLCASTETSGGQADTQYFGPGTRLTVL.